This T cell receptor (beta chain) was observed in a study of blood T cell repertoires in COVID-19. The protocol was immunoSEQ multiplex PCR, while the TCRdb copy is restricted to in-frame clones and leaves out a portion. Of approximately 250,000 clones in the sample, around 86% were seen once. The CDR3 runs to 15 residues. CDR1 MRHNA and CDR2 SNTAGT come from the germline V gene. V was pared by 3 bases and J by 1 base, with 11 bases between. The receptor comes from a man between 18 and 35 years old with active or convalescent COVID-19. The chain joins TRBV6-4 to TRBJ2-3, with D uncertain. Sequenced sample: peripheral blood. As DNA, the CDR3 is TGTGCCAGCAGTGATCCATCCTCGGGCACAGATACGCAGTATTTT. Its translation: CASSDPSSGTDTQYF.